This TCR beta chain came from a study of cytomegalovirus exposure and HLA in healthy donors. Points from the study as a whole: HLA restriction was apparent for most CMV-associated TCR beta chains in a later analysis.

60 Vbeta and 13 Jbeta primers were used in PCR. Sequencing was performed with immunoSEQ multiplex PCR; in TCRdb, only in-frame clones are kept and a portion is missing. The repertoire holds over 150,000 clones, over 70% seen once, with roughly 3% in the top ten. As for this clone: As yet, its antigen is unknown.

Per the germline V gene, CDR1 is MNHNY and CDR2 is SVGAGI (reference sequence). This CDR3 region has 15 residues. J lost 4 bases, V lost 4 bases, and 3 bases had no gene match. This chain joins TRBV6-6 and TRBJ1-4; 10 positions match TRBD1. The TCR originated in a woman between 45 and 60 years old in good health and CMV-seropositive. Sequenced: PBMCs. DNA for the CDR3: TGTGCCAGCAGTTCCGGGACAGGGGTTAATGAAAAACTGTTTTTT. This encodes CASSSGTGVNEKLFF.